The clone carrying this T cell receptor (beta chain) has only a few counts. Its matching antigen is unknown. These data are taken from a study of T-cell memory formation after mild COVID-19. The overall study: Clustering of TCRs was largely donor specific. Study-level findings and limits: Contracting CD4+ clones sat mainly in CM and EM; CD8+ in EMRA. Pre-infection memory contained some responding clones, which suggested that cross-reactive memory had joined.

Germline V gene lookup returns CDR1 SEHNR and CDR2 FQNEAQ (reference sequence). The CDR3 is made up of 13 amino acids. J was trimmed by 4 bases and V by 5 bases; bases with no gene match: 4. The authors produced TCR alpha and TCR beta cDNA libraries with sample barcodes and UMIs by 5'RACE using constant-segment primers. Each CDR3 protein is one row after TCRdb ran MiXCR on the 5' RACE reads. The data contain some 600,000 distinct CDR3 sequences, roughly 17% of them singletons. This receptor was identified in an adult woman who had mild COVID-19 (a few samples of this study predate the infection). Cell type and time point are not known. The chain uses TRBV7-9 and TRBJ1-1, with 7 bases lining up with TRBD1. Source material: PBMCs or a T cell subset sorted from them (not recorded which). The CDR3 protein is CASSNAGGTEAFF. In DNA form, the CDR3 reads TGTGCCAGCAGCAATGCAGGGGGCACTGAAGCTTTCTTT.